These 22 T cell receptor beta chains originate from one sample sequenced in a study of T cells in Graves' hyperthyroidism and ophthalmopathy. RNA transcripts provided the source from which TCR beta CDR3 regions were amplified. In the first-round RT-PCR of the TCR CDR3, the HTBI primer set was used. TCRdb processed the multiplex PCR reads anew with MiXCR; each CDR3 protein has one entry. The sample yields about 600,000 distinct CDR3 sequences, 14% seen once. Sequencing was carried out using blood. The receptors were sampled from a woman in her late teens or twenties with Graves' ophthalmopathy.

This clonotype was seen ten or more times. The V call is TRBV12-3 or TRBV12-4, the J call TRBJ1-3; D is ambiguous. The CDR3 is made up of 13 amino acids. V was pared by 9 bases and J by 2 bases, with 11 bases between. The CDR3 DNA sequence: TGTGCCAGTAACAGTTCAACTGGAAACACCATATATTTT. It encodes CASNSSTGNTIYF.

The chain has TRBV5-4 and TRBJ2-1; the match to TRBD2 covers 8 bases. In germline, CDR1 is SGHNT, CDR2 YYREEE (reference sequence). V gave up 7 bases and J gave up 9 bases; unmatched junction bases: 15. This CDR3 has 15 amino acids. CDR3 loop: CASGRIAGILVEQFF. The CDR3 DNA sequence: TGTGCCAGCGGCAGGATAGCGGGAATTTTAGTTGAGCAGTTCTTC.

V usage is TRBV18 and J usage is TRBJ1-1; no clear D gene. Germline loops: CDR1 KGHSH, CDR2 LQKENI. Between the trimmed V and J ends, which lost 4 bases and 1 base, there was a span of 7 bases. CDR3 length equals 13 residues. DNA for the CDR3: TGTGCCAGCTCACACAGCAAGAACACTGAAGCTTTCTTT. Amino acid sequence: CASSHSKNTEAFF.

The sample holds a few counts of this clonotype. This chain connects TRBV24-1 to TRBJ2-1; no clear D gene. Trimming cost V 4 bases and J 6 bases, with 27 bases left between them. Germline V gene data show CDR1 as KGHDR and CDR2 as SFDVKD. CDR3 size: 19 residues. CDR3 loop: CATSDPAFLQNNDLNEQFF. Here the CDR3 DNA reads TGTGCCACCAGTGACCCCGCTTTTCTTCAGAATAATGACCTCAATGAGCAGTTCTTC.

This clonotype showed up many times. The V gene is TRBV28, the J gene TRBJ1-3; 8 bases are a match to TRBD1. The V gene end was trimmed by 10 bases and the J gene end by 0 bases; junction bases not matched to a gene: 2. This CDR3 is 13 amino acids long. CDR1 is MDHEN and CDR2 is SYDVKM in the germline V gene. The CDR3 nucleotides read TGTGCCACGGACAGGGACTCTGGAAACACCATATATTTT. It yields the protein CATDRDSGNTIYF.

This clonotype has more than one count but fewer than ten. CDR3: CASSSRPGQIYYEQYF. The CDR3 DNA sequence: TGTGCCAGCAGCTCAAGACCGGGACAGATCTACTACGAGCAGTACTTC. The chain combines TRBV7-2 with TRBJ2-7, with 7 positions matching TRBD1. J lost 3 bases, V lost 4 bases, and 12 bases had no gene match. CDR3 length: 16 amino acids. Per germline, CDR1 SGHTA and CDR2 FQGNSA.

This clonotype was counted many times. The chain carries TRBV28 and TRBJ1-2; 9 nucleotides line up with TRBD1. This CDR3 spans 13 amino acids. The trim removed 5 bases at V and 7 bases at J, leaving 5 bases unmatched. Per germline, CDR1 MDHEN and CDR2 SYDVKM. The CDR3 DNA follows: TGTGCCAGCAGTACACAGGGGGCGCTTGGCTACACCTTC. It specifies CASSTQGALGYTF.

In this sample, this clonotype turned up many times. The rearrangement links TRBV2 to TRBJ1-4; no firm D call. The CDR3 has 13 residues. Trimming left V 5 bases short and J 0 bases short, with 4 bases between. Germline assignment: CDR1 SNHLY and CDR2 FYNNEI. CDR3 sequence (DNA): TGTGCCAGCAGTTGGTCAACTAATGAAAAACTGTTTTTT. This encodes CASSWSTNEKLFF. Full variable domain (remainder filled in from reference TRBV2 and TRBJ1-4): EPEVTQTPSHQVTQMGQEVILRCVPISNHLYFYWYRQILGQKVEFLVSFYNNEISEKSEIFDDQFSVERPDGSNFTLKIRSTKLEDSAMYFCASSWSTNEKLFFGSGTQLSVL.

This clonotype was detected a few times. The chain carries TRBV18 and TRBJ1-3; 8 nucleotides match TRBD1. The CDR3 totals 15 residues. Germline lookup yields CDR1 KGHSH and CDR2 LQKENI. The trim removed 4 bases at V and 3 bases at J, leaving 5 bases unmatched. The DNA for the CDR3 is TGTGCCAGCTCACGACAGGGGCTGCATGGAAACACCATATATTTT. This sequence encodes CASSRQGLHGNTIYF.

This chain uses TRBV6-2 or TRBV6-3 with TRBJ2-1, with 8 bases identical to TRBD2. The CDR3 loop spans 14 amino acids. Germline-derived CDR1 and CDR2 are MNHEY and SVGEGT. V was pared by 7 bases and J by 10 bases, with 12 bases of the junction left unmatched. The CDR3 loop is CASTGSGSAREQFF. In DNA form, the CDR3 reads TGTGCCAGCACGGGGAGCGGGAGTGCTCGGGAGCAGTTCTTC.

This chain uses TRBV6-5 with TRBJ1-4; D not certain. Looked up from germline, CDR1 is MNHEY and CDR2 is SVGAGI. With 0 bases removed from V and 0 bases from J, the gap between germline ends came to 11 bases. The CDR3 spans 17 residues. For the CDR3, the DNA is TGTGCCAGCAGTTACTCGATTTTTGACCCAACTAATGAAAAACTGTTTTTT. Encoded protein: CASSYSIFDPTNEKLFF.

This clonotype has more than one count but fewer than ten. CDR3 residues: CASSGQGRGSNQPQHF. CDR3 nucleotides: TGTGCCAGTAGTGGACAAGGACGAGGGAGCAATCAGCCCCAGCATTTT. The chain couples TRBV19 to TRBJ1-5; weak D call: TRBD1 (5 bases). Germline CDR1 reads LNHDA; CDR2 reads SQIVND (reference sequence). Trimming cost V 5 bases and J 1 base, with 15 bases left between them. The CDR3 length is 16 residues.

This clonotype was detected only a few times. The rearrangement links TRBV29-1 to TRBJ1-3; TRBD1 is a possible D gene (5 bases). Germline CDR1 SQVTM, CDR2 ANQGSEA. The CDR3 has 11 residues. Here the CDR3 DNA reads TGCAGTGCCGACAGCTGGAACACCATATATTTT. It yields the protein CSADSWNTIYF.

In its sample, this clonotype was seen many times. The chain carries TRBV3-1 and TRBJ2-3; D not resolved. The germline CDR1 and CDR2 sequences are LGHDT and YNNKEL (reference sequence). The CDR3 loop spans 15 amino acids. V shed 0 bases and J shed 1 base, with 8 bases lying between them. The CDR3 region has the DNA TGTGCCAGCAGCCAAGAGATTGGGCGCACAGATACGCAGTATTTT. Translating gives CASSQEIGRTDTQYF.

The chain carries TRBV9 and TRBJ2-1; TRBD2 agrees at 11 bases. Trimming cost V 4 bases and J 4 bases; bases outside gene matches: 7. The germline gives CDR1 SGDLS, CDR2 YYNGEE. The CDR3 length is 16 residues. The CDR3 loop reads CASSTPGLAVYNEQFF. As DNA, the CDR3 is TGTGCCAGCAGCACACCGGGACTAGCGGTTTACAATGAGCAGTTCTTC. Combining the CDR3 with reference TRBV9 and TRBJ2-1 gives the whole variable domain DSGVTQTPKHLITATGQRVTLRCSPRSGDLSVYWYQQSLDQGLQFLIQYYNGEERAKGNILERFSAQQFPDLHSELNLSSLELGDSALYFCASSTPGLAVYNEQFFGPGTRLTVL.

This clonotype was counted ten times or more. CDR3 coding DNA: TGCGCCAGCAGCAGACTAGCGGCTGTTAGCACAGATACGCAGTATTTT. It encodes CASSRLAAVSTDTQYF. The V call is TRBV4-3, the J call TRBJ2-3; 9 nucleotides line up with TRBD2. With 5 bases clipped from V and 0 bases from J, the junction kept 6 bases outside the gene matches. Germline-derived CDR1 and CDR2 are LGHNA and YSLEER. The CDR3 spans 16 residues.

The chain is built from TRBV20-1 and TRBJ2-7; 7 positions match TRBD2. Losses at the gene ends were 6 bases for V and 0 bases for J; bases not matched to a gene: 11. This CDR3 region has 15 residues. Germline CDR1 and CDR2: DFQATT and SNEGSKA (reference sequence). The DNA for the CDR3 is TGCAGTGCACTTACGACCGGGACTAACTCCTACGAGCAGTACTTC. It translates to CSALTTGTNSYEQYF.

This clonotype was picked up many times. This rearrangement joins TRBV28 to TRBJ2-1, with D hard to call. Germline V lookup: CDR1 MDHEN, CDR2 SYDVKM. The CDR3 length is 14 residues. V lost 5 bases, J lost 0 bases, and 8 bases lay in between. In DNA, the CDR3 is TGTGCCAGCAGTAAACTTTTCTCCTACAATGAGCAGTTCTTC. Protein product: CASSKLFSYNEQFF.

The chain carries TRBV29-1 and TRBJ1-2; no clear D gene. Between the trimmed V and J ends, which lost 4 bases and 2 bases, there was a span of 17 bases. The CDR3 is 15 amino acids. The germline gives CDR1 SQVTM, CDR2 ANQGSEA. The CDR3: CSVVPRALLNYGYTF. CDR3 bases: TGCAGCGTTGTCCCCCGGGCTCTCCTAAACTATGGCTACACCTTC.

This clonotype has only one observation. The gene calls are TRBV12-3 or TRBV12-4 and TRBJ2-4, with TRBD1 as a possible D gene (6 bases). The ends were cut back, 1 base at V and 6 bases at J, with 13 bases in the middle. The CDR3 contains 15 residues. CDR3 coding DNA: TGTGCCAGCAGTTTAGTAGGGGGTTTCGGAAACATTCAGTACTTC. Translating it yields CASSLVGGFGNIQYF.

This clonotype has a count of ten or more. The V and J genes are TRBV7-2 and TRBJ2-3; D gene unclear. The CDR3 consists of 16 residues. Germline V gene data show CDR1 as SGHTA and CDR2 as FQGNSA. V was shortened by 3 bases and J by 0 bases, with 13 bases between the two germline ends. The CDR3 loop reads CASSFLTGGSTDTQYF. The CDR3 DNA reads as TGTGCCAGCAGCTTCCTCACTGGCGGAAGCACAGATACGCAGTATTTT.

This clonotype occurred many times. V and J are TRBV12-3 or TRBV12-4 and TRBJ2-7; TRBD1 might be the D (5 bases). This CDR3 is 14 amino acids long. V lost 4 bases and J 0 bases, leaving 10 bases between the germline ends. The CDR3 region has the DNA TGTGCCAGCAGTTGGGAAAGGGGCTCCTACGAGCAGTACTTC. The encoded protein is CASSWERGSYEQYF.